The present T cell receptor (beta chain) was sequenced within a study of blood T cell repertoires in COVID-19. This table comes from immunoSEQ multiplex PCR, and its TCRdb copy is limited to in-frame clones, with some not included. The data show about 60,000 clones, around four fifths seen once. Germline CDR1 is GTSNPN and CDR2 is SVGIG (reference sequence). The CDR3 loop spans 13 amino acids. V lost 6 bases to trimming and J lost 5 bases; unmatched junction nucleotides: 7. The TCR sequence derives from a human donor in a cohort sampled during active COVID-19. The material sequenced was peripheral blood. The V and J genes are TRBV30 and TRBJ2-7, with TRBD1 matching 10 bases. CDR3: CACSRDRGNEQYF. DNA of the CDR3: TGTGCCTGCTCCCGGGACAGGGGCAACGAGCAGTACTTC. The full variable domain, with the rest looked up from reference TRBV30 and TRBJ2-7, is SQTIHQWPATLVQPVGSPLSLECTVEGTSNPNLYWYRQAAGRGLQLLFYSVGIGQISSEVPQNLSASRPQDRQFILSSKKLLLSDSGFYLCACSRDRGNEQYFGPGTRLTVT.